The 11 T cell receptor beta chains given below trace back to one sample, sequenced in a study of siplizumab effects on memory and regulatory T cells. Sequencing was performed with immunoSEQ multiplex PCR; in TCRdb, only in-frame clones are kept and a portion is missing. The data hold 62,000 or so clones, with 70% to 90% observed a single time. Source material: memory CD4+ T cells sorted from blood. The receptors were sampled from a human donor in good health.

The chain combines TRBV2 with TRBJ2-2, with D possibly matching TRBD2 (7 bases). The CDR3 has 15 residues. The V gene lost 7 bases and the J gene lost 1 base, with 13 bases spanning the gap. In germline, CDR1 is SNHLY, CDR2 FYNNEI. CDR3 nucleotide sequence: TGTGCCAGCAAGGGAGGGACAAGGAACACCGGGGAGCTGTTTTTT. It yields the protein CASKGGTRNTGELFF. The full variable domain, with the rest looked up from reference TRBV2 and TRBJ2-2, is EPEVTQTPSHQVTQMGQEVILRCVPISNHLYFYWYRQILGQKVEFLVSFYNNEISEKSEIFDDQFSVERPDGSNFTLKIRSTKLEDSAMYFCASKGGTRNTGELFFGEGSRLTVL.

V and J are TRBV27 and TRBJ2-2; maybe TRBD2 (5 bases). The CDR3 sequence is 15 residues long. Per germline, CDR1 MNHEY and CDR2 SMNVEV (reference sequence). V was trimmed by 5 bases and J by 2 bases, leaving 12 bases between them. Written as DNA, the CDR3 is TGTGCCAGCAGTCTAGGACTGGGTAACACCGGGGAGCTGTTTTTT. Encoded protein: CASSLGLGNTGELFF.

CDR3 nucleotide sequence: TGTGCCAGCAGCCCCACCGGGACGGGTGAAGCTTTCTTT. Its protein is CASSPTGTGEAFF. The chain recombines TRBV11-2 with TRBJ1-1; D is perhaps TRBD1 (5 bases). CDR3 length: 13 amino acids. Looked up from germline, CDR1 is SGHAT and CDR2 is FQNNGV. Trimming removed 5 bases at V and 7 bases at J, with 14 bases between.

The V and J genes are TRBV27 and TRBJ2-3; 7 bases align to TRBD1. The CDR3 consists of 19 residues. Germline CDR1 is MNHEY and CDR2 is SMNVEV (reference sequence). J lost 0 bases, V lost 2 bases, and 14 bases had no gene match. The CDR3 loop is CASSLAGTELHSSTDTQYF. The CDR3 nucleotides read TGTGCCAGCAGTTTAGCCGGGACAGAGCTTCACTCGAGCACAGATACGCAGTATTTT.

The rearrangement links TRBV11-3 to TRBJ2-1, with 11 positions matching TRBD1. The CDR3 sequence is 16 residues long. V lost 5 bases, J lost 6 bases, and 9 bases stayed unmatched. The germline V gene encodes CDR1 SGHNT and CDR2 YENEEA. The CDR3 DNA reads TGTGCCAGCAGCCCGGGTACCGGGACAGGGGGCAATGAGCAGTTCTTC. Its translation: CASSPGTGTGGNEQFF.

The chain is built from TRBV7-9 and TRBJ1-2, with D unclear. The CDR3 spans 12 residues. V was shortened by 5 bases and J by 4 bases, with 8 bases between the two germline ends. Germline CDR1 reads SEHNR; CDR2 reads FQNEAQ (reference sequence). CDR3 sequence: CASSPEAYGYTF. The CDR3 nucleotides read TGTGCCAGCAGCCCAGAAGCCTATGGCTACACCTTC. Together with reference TRBV7-9 and TRBJ1-2, the CDR3 gives the full variable domain: DTGVSQNPRHKITKRGQNVTFRCDPISEHNRLYWYRQTLGQGPEFLTYFQNEAQLEKSRLLSDRFSAERPKGSFSTLEIQRTEQGDSAMYLCASSPEAYGYTFGSGTRLTVV.

Worth noting for this clone: A read error may explain this, as a much larger clone is one base away. This rearrangement joins TRBV2 to TRBJ1-2; possibly TRBD1 for D (5 bases). The CDR3 is made up of 14 amino acids. CDR1 is SNHLY, CDR2 FYNNEI, per germline. Trimming cost V 6 bases and J 3 bases, with 14 bases left between them. In nucleotides, the CDR3 is TGTGCCAGCAGCCCCGGGGGGTTCGACTATGGCTACACCTTC. This encodes CASSPGGFDYGYTF.

The chain combines TRBV2 with TRBJ1-1; D unresolved. V shed 3 bases and J shed 3 bases, with 11 bases lying between them. Germline-derived CDR1 and CDR2 are SNHLY and FYNNEI. The CDR3 has 14 amino acids. The CDR3, as DNA: TGTGCCAGCAGTGAGACCCGATGGGACACTGAAGCTTTCTTT. Residues: CASSETRWDTEAFF.

The chain has TRBV5-1 and TRBJ2-2; no definite D call. From germline, CDR1 is SGHRS and CDR2 YFSETQ. Trimming took off 3 bases at V and 5 bases at J, with 20 bases between the two ends. This CDR3 is 17 amino acids long. The CDR3 spells CASSSSSSVEVTGELFF. The CDR3 bases are TGCGCCAGCAGCTCATCTAGTTCCGTAGAGGTGACCGGGGAGCTGTTTTTT.

This clone occurred once. The CDR3 region has the DNA TGCGCCAGCAGCCCTCCAAAGGGGGGCATCTACGAGCAGTACTTC. Amino acid sequence: CASSPPKGGIYEQYF. The rearrangement joins TRBV5-1 to TRBJ2-7; either TRBD1 or TRBD2 may fit D (6 bases each). V shed 4 bases and J shed 3 bases, with 17 bases lying between them. The CDR3 spans 15 residues. Germline CDR1 reads SGHRS; CDR2 reads YFSETQ.

This clone came up a few times. The CDR3 here is CASSLGWNQPQHF. The CDR3 DNA follows: TGTGCCAGCAGTTTAGGGTGGAATCAGCCCCAGCATTTT. This chain links TRBV6-6 with TRBJ1-5, with D uncertain. V lost 4 bases and J 4 bases, leaving 8 bases between the germline ends. This CDR3 is 13 amino acids long. Per germline, CDR1 MNHNY and CDR2 SVGAGI (reference sequence).